This T cell receptor beta chain was observed in a study of Graves' ophthalmopathy and Graves' hyperthyroidism. Study at large: The term stable hyperthyroidism indicated an absence of ophthalmopathy within 18 months of follow-up. Study-level points and caveats: Ophthalmopathy progression predictions by the model showed approximately 79% specificity and roughly 70% sensitivity.

For repertoire sequencing, the TCR beta CDR3 regions were amplified from RNA transcripts. RT-PCR in the first round used HTBI primers; a second-round multiplex PCR followed. TCRdb ran MiXCR on the multiplex PCR reads and lists one entry per CDR3 protein. The sample yields about 550,000 distinct CDR3 sequences, just under 40% seen once. Turning to this clonotype: Its matching antigen is unknown. This could be a read error, since a much larger clone is one nucleotide away.

There are 18 residues in the CDR3. Trimming took 0 bases from V and 5 from J; bases not matched to a gene: 17. Germline lookup yields CDR1 DFQATT and CDR2 SNEGSKA (reference sequence). People with hyperthyroidism were aged 18 to 65 and newly diagnosed, under 2 months' duration. Exclusion applied to patients with other autoimmune diseases, uncontrolled infections, pregnancy or lactation. Material for sequencing was peripheral blood or thyroid tissue (not recorded which). The V and J genes are TRBV20-1 and TRBJ1-2; 8 bases agree with TRBD1. The TCR was taken from an adult man with Graves' hyperthyroidism. CDR3 sequence (DNA): TGCAGTGCTAGAGATCGGACTTCCGGGACAGGTATTGTGTATGGCTACACCTTC. Protein sequence: CSARDRTSGTGIVYGYTF.